The 8 T cell receptor beta chains below were found in one sample sequenced in a study of T cell changes during pregnancy in multiple sclerosis. The protocol was immunoSEQ multiplex PCR, while the TCRdb copy is restricted to in-frame clones and leaves out a portion. The sample holds some 68,000 clones; under 95% are singletons and the top ten take approximately 1.5%. The sample in question was peripheral blood, obtained in the second trimester of pregnancy. These receptors were obtained from a female donor in good health, enrolled as a control in a pregnancy study.

J is TRBJ2-1 and V is TRBV2; 11 bases map to TRBD2. The CDR3 is made up of 15 amino acids. The V segment lost 6 bases and the J segment 0 bases; nucleotides outside the gene matches: 1. Germline values: CDR1 SNHLY, CDR2 FYNNEI. This chain's CDR3 is CASSGLAGSYNEQFF. DNA of the CDR3: TGTGCCAGCAGCGGACTAGCGGGCTCCTACAATGAGCAGTTCTTC.

The chain combines TRBV18 with TRBJ2-2; TRBD2 matches 7 bases. There are 15 residues in the CDR3. Trimming cost V 3 bases and J 2 bases; bases outside gene matches: 3. The germline gives CDR1 KGHSH, CDR2 LQKENI. CDR3 amino acids: CASSPSGLNTGELFF. The CDR3 DNA sequence: TGTGCCAGCTCACCGTCGGGACTAAACACCGGGGAGCTGTTTTTT.

V gene TRBV18 combines with J gene TRBJ2-3, with a weak D call TRBD2 (6 bases). CDR1 and CDR2 from the germline V gene are KGHSH and LQKENI. CDR3 size: 16 residues. V gave up 3 bases and J gave up 3 bases, with 16 bases separating them. The CDR3 DNA reads as TGTGCCAGCTCACCCTCCAGCGGGCCGAGAACAGATACGCAGTATTTT. This translates into CASSPSSGPRTDTQYF.

This chain connects TRBV29-1 to TRBJ1-3; 7 bases agree with TRBD1. J gave up 2 bases and V 6 bases, and 4 bases lay outside the gene matches. CDR1 SQVTM and CDR2 ANQGSEA come from the germline V gene. This CDR3 is built from 13 residues. The CDR3, as DNA: TGCAGCGTCGCCACAGGGGCTGGAAACACCATATATTTT. Protein: CSVATGAGNTIYF.

This chain links TRBV6-1 with TRBJ1-3, with D perhaps TRBD1 (6 bases). This CDR3 is built from 15 residues. CDR1 is MNHNS and CDR2 is SASEGT in the germline V gene. Trimming pared 6 bases from V and 0 bases from J, leaving 12 bases between. CDR3 residues: CASSPRTDSGNTIYF. The CDR3 DNA follows: TGTGCCAGCAGCCCCAGGACAGACTCTGGAAACACCATATATTTT.

In this sample, this clone turned up once. The chain combines TRBV7-3 with TRBJ2-1; D not resolved. Germline CDR1 SGHTA, CDR2 FQGTGA. Trimming removed 1 base at V and 4 bases at J, with 11 bases between. This CDR3 spans 15 amino acids. CDR3 sequence reads: CASSLSLGTYNEQFF. CDR3 DNA sequence: TGTGCCAGCAGCTTAAGCCTGGGCACATACAATGAGCAGTTCTTC.

The chain is built from TRBV10-3 and TRBJ2-5, with D tentatively TRBD1 (5 bases). From germline, CDR1 is ENHRY and CDR2 SYGVKD. This CDR3 has 12 residues. The V and J ends lost 6 bases and 3 bases respectively, with 8 bases between them. The CDR3 sequence is CAISKGKETQYF. CDR3 bases: TGTGCCATCAGCAAGGGGAAAGAGACCCAGTACTTC.

This CDR3 reads CASLFRGRRQETQYF. The DNA of the CDR3 is TGTGCCAGCCTTTTCCGCGGCCGGCGCCAAGAGACCCAGTACTTC. This rearrangement joins TRBV2 to TRBJ2-5; no clear D gene. This CDR3 spans 15 amino acids. V gave up 8 bases and J gave up 1 base, with 17 bases separating them. The germline gives CDR1 SNHLY, CDR2 FYNNEI. Full variable domain (rest looked up from reference TRBV2 and TRBJ2-5): EPEVTQTPSHQVTQMGQEVILRCVPISNHLYFYWYRQILGQKVEFLVSFYNNEISEKSEIFDDQFSVERPDGSNFTLKIRSTKLEDSAMYFCASLFRGRRQETQYFGPGTRLLVL.